This TCR beta chain was observed in a study of identical twins. Study findings and constraints: Analyses of zero insertions could be partly confounded by invariant MAIT and iNKT cells.

V lost 5 bases to trimming and J lost 1 base, with 18 bases between them. The CDR3 has 17 residues. Germline V gene data show CDR1 as SEHNR and CDR2 as FQNEAQ (reference sequence). This clonotype was recorded a few times. Its antigen remains unidentified. TCRdb re-derived calls from the 5' RACE reads in MiXCR, one entry per CDR3 protein. The sample yields hundreds of thousands of distinct CDR3 sequences, 21% seen once. The data also belong to a second study, concerning T cells expressing NK-cell markers.

V and J are TRBV7-9 and TRBJ2-1; no firm D call. This clonotype originated in a woman aged 18-29 years in good health. Source material: PBMCs. CDR3 sequence reads: CASSTFSGRISYNEQFF. The CDR3 bases are TGTGCCAGCAGCACCTTCTCGGGCCGTATATCCTACAATGAGCAGTTCTTC.